A single sample gave rise to the 8 T cell receptor beta chains below, sequenced in a study of shared clonotypes between healthy human individuals. Naive CD8 cells comprised CD45RO-negative, CCR7-positively selected cells, excluding terminally differentiated effector memory CD45RA+ cells. Measured with immunoSEQ multiplex PCR; TCRdb has only the in-frame clones, and not every one. The data show roughly 1,800,000 clones, with roughly 94% seen just once and more than 0.95% held by the top ten. Sequenced material: naive CD8+ T cells sorted from blood. Receptors were obtained from a man between 18 and 29 years old in good health.

The V gene is TRBV7-8, the J gene TRBJ2-7, with 13 nucleotides matching TRBD2. The CDR3 spans 14 residues. The J segment lost 6 bases and the V segment lost 7 bases, leaving 6 bases of the junction unmatched. Germline CDR1 and CDR2: SGHVS and FQNEAQ. The CDR3 loop reads CASTLLAGGPEQYF. The CDR3 DNA sequence: TGTGCCAGCACCCTACTAGCGGGGGGGCCCGAGCAGTACTTC.

This chain connects TRBV30 to TRBJ2-2; 11 nucleotides align to TRBD1. The V gene end was trimmed by 8 bases and the J gene end by 4 bases; junction bases not matched to a gene: 3. The CDR3 consists of 13 residues. Germline assignment: CDR1 GTSNPN and CDR2 SVGIG (reference sequence). CDR3 nucleotides: TGTGCCGCGGACAGGGGGCCCACCGGGGAGCTGTTTTTT. Its protein is CAADRGPTGELFF.

The V gene is TRBV9, the J gene TRBJ2-5; D unclear. The germline V gene encodes CDR1 SGDLS and CDR2 YYNGEE. Deletions cut 1 base from V and 3 bases from J, with 16 bases between. The CDR3 has 16 amino acids. CDR3 loop: CASSVFDGLGKETQYF. The CDR3, as DNA: TGTGCCAGCAGCGTATTTGACGGTCTGGGGAAAGAGACCCAGTACTTC.

The chain employs TRBV23-1 and TRBJ2-6; 8 positions agree with TRBD1. TRBV23-1 qualifies as an ORF whose function is uncertain. With V trimmed by 0 bases and J by 0 bases, 13 bases remained unmatched. The CDR3 contains 21 residues. In DNA, the CDR3 is TGCGCCAGCAGTCAATCCCTGAGGCCCAGGGGGCTTAACTCTGGGGCCAACGTCCTGACTTTC. Its protein is CASSQSLRPRGLNSGANVLTF.

The V and J genes are TRBV6-5 and TRBJ2-7; 8 nucleotides align to TRBD2. The ends lost 0 bases at V and 4 bases at J; junction bases unmatched: 5. Germline V lookup: CDR1 MNHEY, CDR2 SVGAGI. The CDR3 sequence is 15 residues long. The DNA of the CDR3 is TGTGCCAGCAGTTACTCGGACGGGGGGGAGTACGAGCAGTACTTC. Translating it yields CASSYSDGGEYEQYF.

This chain joins TRBV7-9 and TRBJ2-7, with TRBD1 identical over 9 bases. The germline V gene has CDR1 SEHNR and CDR2 FQNEAQ (reference sequence). This CDR3 spans 15 amino acids. The V gene end was trimmed by 6 bases and the J gene end by 3 bases; junction bases not matched to a gene: 9. The CDR3 reads CASSSGTGNSYEQYF. The CDR3 nucleotides read TGTGCCAGCAGTTCCGGGACAGGGAATAGCTACGAGCAGTACTTC.

The chain employs TRBV7-9 and TRBJ1-4; 8 bases line up with TRBD1. The CDR3 loop spans 14 amino acids. Germline CDR1 and CDR2: SEHNR and FQNEAQ (reference sequence). V was clipped by 4 bases and J by 8 bases; unmatched bases: 6. CDR3 nucleotides: TGTGCCAGCAGCTCGGACAGGGCCGGCGAAAAACTGTTTTTT. Translated, it gives CASSSDRAGEKLFF.

The chain uses TRBV30 and TRBJ2-3; 7 bases match TRBD2. The CDR3 totals 15 residues. CDR1 and CDR2 (germline): GTSNPN, SVGIG (reference sequence). The trim removed 0 bases at V and 1 base at J, leaving 4 bases unmatched. The CDR3 region is CAWSVMAGGTDTQYF. CDR3 nucleotides: TGTGCCTGGAGTGTCATGGCGGGGGGCACAGATACGCAGTATTTT.